The sequence of this T cell receptor (beta chain) was determined in a study of blood T cell repertoires in COVID-19. This clone occurred once. Authors' processing steps: Estimates of nucleated cell counts were drawn from the amplification of reference gene primers. Produced via immunoSEQ multiplex PCR; TCRdb's table is partial and in-frame only. The D gene and trimming were derived from the DNA, and the V and J assignments and clone size from that table. This table has over 80,000 clones, roughly 86% appearing once. V shed 9 bases and J shed 5 bases, with 20 bases lying between them. This CDR3 spans 14 amino acids. Germline V gene data show CDR1 as MNHEY and CDR2 as SVGAGI.

V and J are TRBV6-5 and TRBJ2-7; weak D call: TRBD2 (5 bases). This clonotype was sampled from a human donor in a cohort sampled during active COVID-19. Material: peripheral blood. The DNA for the CDR3 is TGTGCCAGTCGCGTAGGGATCCTCGGGGACGAGCAGTACTTC. Amino acid sequence: CASRVGILGDEQYF.